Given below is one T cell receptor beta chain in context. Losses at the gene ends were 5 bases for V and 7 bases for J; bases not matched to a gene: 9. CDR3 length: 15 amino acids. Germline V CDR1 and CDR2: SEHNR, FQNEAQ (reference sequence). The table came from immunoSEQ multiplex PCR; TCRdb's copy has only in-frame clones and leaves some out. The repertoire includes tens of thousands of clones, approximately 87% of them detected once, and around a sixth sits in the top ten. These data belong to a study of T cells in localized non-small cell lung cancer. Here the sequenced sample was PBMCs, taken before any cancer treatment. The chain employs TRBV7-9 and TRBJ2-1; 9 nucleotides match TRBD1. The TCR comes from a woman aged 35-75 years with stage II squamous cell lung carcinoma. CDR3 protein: CASSTGTGRRNEQFF. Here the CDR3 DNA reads TGTGCCAGCAGCACCGGGACAGGGCGAAGAAATGAGCAGTTCTTC. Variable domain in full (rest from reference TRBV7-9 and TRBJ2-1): DTGVSQNPRHKITKRGQNVTFRCDPISEHNRLYWYRQTLGQGPEFLTYFQNEAQLEKSRLLSDRFSAERPKGSFSTLEIQRTEQGDSAMYLCASSTGTGRRNEQFFGPGTRLTVL.